This is a list of T cell receptor beta chains from one sample in a study of blood T cell repertoires in COVID-19. Clones were sequenced by immunoSEQ multiplex PCR, and TCRdb holds only the in-frame ones, with some missing. The data show approximately 220,000 clones, approximately 90% seen once. The sample taken for sequencing was peripheral blood. These receptor sequences come from a man aged 35 to 55 with acute or convalescent COVID-19. Each CDR3 is given with its conserved first and last residue. The D gene is left open where the match is weak. Expanded clones are given a class, and other clones once, few, many or no size at all.

v_call	clone_size	d_call	j_call	cdr3_aa	cdr3_nt
TRBV7-8	-	-	TRBJ1-2	CASSPGRTRDYGYTF	TGTGCCAGCAGCCCTGGGCGGACGCGGGACTATGGCTACACCTTC
TRBV10-2	-	-	TRBJ2-3	CASSVATTDTQYF	TGCGCCAGCAGTGTAGCGACCACAGATACGCAGTATTTT
TRBV27	-	-	TRBJ2-7	CASSSGVRSYEQYF	TGTGCCAGCAGTTCAGGGGTTCGCTCCTACGAGCAGTACTTC
TRBV27	-	TRBD1	TRBJ1-6	CASTFLTGTGNSPLHF	TGTGCCAGCACCTTCTTGACTGGGACAGGGAATTCACCCCTCCACTTT
TRBV18	-	-	TRBJ1-1	CASSPPNGDFVFAEAFF	TGTGCCAGCTCACCACCGAATGGGGACTTCGTTTTCGCTGAAGCTTTCTTT
TRBV12-3/TRBV12-4	-	-	TRBJ2-4	CASSSTGNNIQYF	TGTGCCAGCAGTTCCACAGGGAATAACATTCAGTACTTC
TRBV6-5	-	-	TRBJ1-2	CASSYEGVVGYGYTF	TGTGCCAGCAGTTACGAAGGAGTAGTTGGCTATGGCTACACCTTC
TRBV7-2	few	-	TRBJ2-1	CASSLVLGGYNEQFF	TGTGCCAGCAGCTTAGTACTAGGGGGCTACAATGAGCAGTTCTTC
TRBV5-1	-	-	TRBJ2-2	CASSLKQGWDTGELFF	TGCGCCAGCAGCTTGAAACAGGGTTGGGACACCGGGGAGCTGTTTTTT
TRBV10-3	-	-	TRBJ1-2	CAISESARETLAFRGYTF	TGTGCCATCAGTGAGTCCGCCAGGGAAACGCTTGCCTTCCGTGGCTACACCTTC
TRBV30	few	-	TRBJ1-4	CAWRDTGAGEGEKLFF	TGTGCCTGGAGGGATACTGGGGCAGGGGAGGGAGAAAAACTGTTTTTT
TRBV5-1	once	-	TRBJ1-4	CASSLGQSFEKLFF	TGCGCCAGCAGCTTGGGACAGTCATTCGAAAAACTGTTTTTT
TRBV30	-	TRBD1	TRBJ1-2	CAWSTRDSSGYTF	TGTGCCTGGAGTACCCGGGACAGCTCTGGCTACACCTTC
TRBV15	-	TRBD1	TRBJ2-7	CATSRDGQGATYEQYF	TGTGCCACCAGCAGAGATGGACAGGGGGCCACCTACGAGCAGTACTTC
TRBV14	-	-	TRBJ2-7	CASSQVPDSSYEQYF	TGTGCCAGCAGCCAAGTTCCAGACTCCTCCTACGAGCAGTACTTC
TRBV24-1	-	-	TRBJ2-4	CATSDFPGCGAKNIQYF	TGTGCCACCAGTGATTTCCCCGGTTGCGGAGCCAAAAACATTCAGTACTTC
TRBV6-5	-	-	TRBJ1-2	CASSFGRSDYGYTF	TGTGCCAGCAGTTTCGGCAGGTCGGACTATGGCTACACCTTC
TRBV9	-	TRBD2	TRBJ2-5	CASSVVGGRAGETQYF	TGTGCCAGCAGCGTAGTCGGCGGGAGGGCCGGAGAGACCCAGTACTTC
TRBV7-9	once	TRBD2	TRBJ2-7	CASSPPVAGGWNEQYF	TGTGCCAGCAGCCCCCCTGTAGCGGGGGGGTGGAACGAGCAGTACTTC
TRBV18	-	-	TRBJ2-5	CASLLPYAGQETQYF	TGTGCCAGCCTCCTCCCTTACGCGGGGCAAGAGACCCAGTACTTC
TRBV25-1	-	-	TRBJ1-6	CASSGWSSYNSPLHF	TGTGCCAGCAGTGGTTGGAGCTCCTATAATTCACCCCTCCACTTT
TRBV6-5	once	-	TRBJ2-3	CASSYSGHDTQYF	TGTGCCAGCAGTTACTCAGGACATGATACGCAGTATTTT
TRBV18	-	TRBD1	TRBJ2-6	CASSRKGTGGSGANVLTF	TGTGCCAGCTCCCGAAAAGGGACAGGGGGCTCTGGGGCCAACGTCCTGACTTTC
TRBV14	once	TRBD1	TRBJ1-4	CASSQGHRGLDEKLFF	TGTGCCAGCAGCCAAGGGCACAGGGGGCTGGATGAAAAACTGTTTTTT